This TCR beta chain was captured in a study of early T cells in non-severe SARS-CoV-2 infection. The CDR3 totals 14 residues. Germline values: CDR1 SQVTM, CDR2 ANQGSEA. The trim removed 4 bases at V and 5 bases at J, leaving 7 bases unmatched. TCRdb redid the calling of the 5' RACE reads with MiXCR, one entry per CDR3 protein. The sample has some 78,000 distinct CDR3 sequences, 13% seen once. Specimen: whole blood. V and J are TRBV29-1 and TRBJ1-5, with TRBD1 matching over 8 bases. The sequence came from an adult who was a healthcare worker with PCR-confirmed SARS-CoV-2 infection or an uninfected control (not recorded which). The CDR3 coding sequence is TGCAGCGTTGCACAGGGGGGAGGCGATCAGCCCCAGCATTTT. Its protein product is CSVAQGGGDQPQHF.